This T cell receptor (beta chain) was observed in a study of Ad26.COV2.S vaccination and SARS-CoV-2 variants. Study summary: Ad26.COV2.S given intramuscularly, once or twice 56 days apart. General study results and limits: Similar non-spike TCR breadth was seen in vaccine and placebo recipients.

As concerns this clone: Its antigen is still unknown.

Clones were read by immunoSEQ multiplex PCR, and TCRdb kept only the in-frame ones, dropping some. Of about 410,000 clones in the sample, over 75% are singletons; the top ten hold around 1.8%. Specified treatment: roughly 19 received Ad26.COV2.S at low or high dose, single or two shots; roughly five received placebo; per-sample allocation not given. Day 63 following the first vaccine or placebo injection was when the samples were taken. Adults aged 18-55 years in Boston included the donor. Per the germline V gene, CDR1 is MDHEN and CDR2 is SYDVKM. This CDR3 contains 13 residues. Deletions cut 2 bases from V and 7 bases from J, with 10 bases between.

Specimen: peripheral blood, collected in a trial of Ad26.COV2.S vaccine versus placebo. This chain joins TRBV28 and TRBJ2-3; maybe TRBD1 (6 bases). The receptor's source is a person between 18 and 65 years old who received the Ad26.COV2.S COVID-19 vaccine or a placebo. The CDR3 sequence is CASSLQGTYTQYF. The CDR3 region has the DNA TGTGCCAGCAGTTTACAAGGGACATATACGCAGTATTTT.